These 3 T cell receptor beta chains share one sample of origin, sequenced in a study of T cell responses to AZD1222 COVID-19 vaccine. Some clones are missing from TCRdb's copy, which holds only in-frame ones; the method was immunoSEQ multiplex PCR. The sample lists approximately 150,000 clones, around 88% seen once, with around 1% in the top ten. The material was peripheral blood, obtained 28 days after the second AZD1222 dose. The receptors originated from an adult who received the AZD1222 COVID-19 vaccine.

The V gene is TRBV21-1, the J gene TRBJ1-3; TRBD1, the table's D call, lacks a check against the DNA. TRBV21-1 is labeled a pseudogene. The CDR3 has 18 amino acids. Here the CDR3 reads CASRPGTGKAYSGNTIYF. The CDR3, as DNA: TGTGCCAGCAGACCCGGGACAGGGAAGGCCTACTCTGGAAACACCATATATTTT.

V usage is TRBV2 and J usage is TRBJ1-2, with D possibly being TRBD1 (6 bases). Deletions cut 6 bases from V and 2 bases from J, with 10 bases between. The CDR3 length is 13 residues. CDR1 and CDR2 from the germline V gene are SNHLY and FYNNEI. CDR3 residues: CASRDTGNYGYTF. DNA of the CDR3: TGTGCCAGCAGAGATACAGGGAACTATGGCTACACCTTC.

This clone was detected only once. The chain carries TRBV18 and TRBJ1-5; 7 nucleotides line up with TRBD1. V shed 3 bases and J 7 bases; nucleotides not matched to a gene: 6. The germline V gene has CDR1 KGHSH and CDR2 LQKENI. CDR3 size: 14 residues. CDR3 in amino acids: CASSPRQGWQPQHF. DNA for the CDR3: TGTGCCAGCTCACCCCGACAGGGCTGGCAGCCCCAGCATTTT.